The clone carrying this TCR beta chain was detected many times. Its specificity is unknown. RNA transcripts were the template, and TCR beta CDR3 regions were amplified from them. First-round RT-PCR with HTBI primers preceded a second-round multiplex PCR. TCRdb reanalysed the multiplex PCR reads using MiXCR and keeps one entry per CDR3 protein. This sample has about 480,000 distinct CDR3 sequences, with around 14% found just once. The CDR3 runs to 14 residues. V was shortened by 7 bases and J by 6 bases, with 18 bases between the two germline ends. Orbital computed tomography, thyroid ultrasound, TRAb, serum thyroxine and clinical symptoms formed the basis of diagnosis. The data originate from a study of Graves' ophthalmopathy and Graves' hyperthyroidism. Study observations and caveats: Blood also harbored most expanded thyroid clonotypes above 0.001 frequency.

This clonotype was sampled from a woman aged 30 to 39 with Graves' ophthalmopathy. Sequenced: blood. The J gene is TRBJ1-1, the V gene TRBV12-3 or TRBV12-4; D might be TRBD1 (5 bases). This CDR3 is CASKTVDASAEAFF. Here the CDR3 DNA reads TGTGCCAGCAAGACAGTGGATGCTTCGGCTGAAGCTTTCTTT.